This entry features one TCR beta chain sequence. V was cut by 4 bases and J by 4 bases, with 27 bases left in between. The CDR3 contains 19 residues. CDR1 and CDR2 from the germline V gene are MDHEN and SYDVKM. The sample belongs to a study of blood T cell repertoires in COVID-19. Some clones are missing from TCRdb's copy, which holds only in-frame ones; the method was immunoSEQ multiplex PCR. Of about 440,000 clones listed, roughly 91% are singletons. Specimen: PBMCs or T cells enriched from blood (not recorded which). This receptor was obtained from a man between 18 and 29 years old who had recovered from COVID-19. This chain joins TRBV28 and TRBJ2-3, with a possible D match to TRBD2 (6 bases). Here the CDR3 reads CASSSIGGTSQGRPDTQYF. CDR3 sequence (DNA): TGTGCCAGCAGTTCCATTGGCGGGACCTCCCAGGGACGTCCAGATACGCAGTATTTT.